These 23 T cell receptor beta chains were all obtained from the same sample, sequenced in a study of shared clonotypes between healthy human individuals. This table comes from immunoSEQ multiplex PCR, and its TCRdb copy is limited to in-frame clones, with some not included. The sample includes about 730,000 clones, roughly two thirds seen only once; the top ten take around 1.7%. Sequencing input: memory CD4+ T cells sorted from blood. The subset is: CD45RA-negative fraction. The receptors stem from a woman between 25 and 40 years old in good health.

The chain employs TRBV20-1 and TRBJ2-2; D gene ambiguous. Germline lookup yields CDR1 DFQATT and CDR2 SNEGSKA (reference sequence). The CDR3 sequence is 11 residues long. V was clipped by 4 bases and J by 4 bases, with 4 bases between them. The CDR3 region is CSATSTGELFF. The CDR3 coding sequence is TGCAGTGCTACTAGCACCGGGGAGCTGTTTTTT.

The CDR3 spells CASSEGGGLDEAFF. DNA of the CDR3: TGTGCCAGCAGTGAAGGAGGGGGCTTGGATGAAGCTTTCTTT. The chain carries TRBV6-1 and TRBJ1-1; TRBD1 matches at 7 bases. The CDR3 loop spans 14 amino acids. With 1 base clipped from V and 7 bases from J, the junction kept 6 bases outside the gene matches. CDR1 is MNHNS, CDR2 SASEGT, per germline.

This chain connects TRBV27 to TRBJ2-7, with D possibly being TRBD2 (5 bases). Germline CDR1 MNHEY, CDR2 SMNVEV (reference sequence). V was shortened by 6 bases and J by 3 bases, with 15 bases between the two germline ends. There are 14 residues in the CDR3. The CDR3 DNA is TGTGCCAGCAGACTAACCGGGAACTTCTACGAGCAGTACTTC. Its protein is CASRLTGNFYEQYF.

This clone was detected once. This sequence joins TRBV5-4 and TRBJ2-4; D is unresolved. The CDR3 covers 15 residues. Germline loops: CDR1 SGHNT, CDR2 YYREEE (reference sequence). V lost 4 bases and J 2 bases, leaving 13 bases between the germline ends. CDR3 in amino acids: CASSILSRTKNIQYF. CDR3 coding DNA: TGTGCCAGCAGCATCCTTAGCAGAACCAAAAACATTCAGTACTTC.

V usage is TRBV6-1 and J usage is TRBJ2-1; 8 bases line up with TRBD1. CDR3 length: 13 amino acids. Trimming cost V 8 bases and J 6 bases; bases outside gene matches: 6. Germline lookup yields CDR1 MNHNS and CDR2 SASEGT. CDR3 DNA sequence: TGTGCCAGCGTGACAGGGGTAGGCAATGAGCAGTTCTTC. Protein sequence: CASVTGVGNEQFF.

Here the CDR3 reads CASSPQGSGANVLTF. The CDR3 nucleotides read TGTGCCAGCAGCCCACAGGGGAGCGGGGCCAACGTCCTGACTTTC. J is TRBJ2-6 and V is TRBV5-8; 7 nucleotides match TRBD1. V trimming: 4 bases; J trimming: 4 bases; junction bases outside the gene matches: 5. The CDR3 runs to 15 residues. CDR1 is SGHTS, CDR2 YDEGEE, per germline.

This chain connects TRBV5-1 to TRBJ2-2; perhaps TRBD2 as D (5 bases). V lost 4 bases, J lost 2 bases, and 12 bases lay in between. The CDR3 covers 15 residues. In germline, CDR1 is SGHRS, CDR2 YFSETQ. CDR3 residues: CASSPRETNTGELFF. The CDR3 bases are TGCGCCAGCAGCCCCCGGGAAACTAACACCGGGGAGCTGTTTTTT.

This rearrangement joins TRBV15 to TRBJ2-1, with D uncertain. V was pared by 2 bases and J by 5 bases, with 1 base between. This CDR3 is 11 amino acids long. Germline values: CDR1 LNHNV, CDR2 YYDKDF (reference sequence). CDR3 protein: CATSRHNEQFF. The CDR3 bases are TGTGCCACCAGCAGACACAATGAGCAGTTCTTC.

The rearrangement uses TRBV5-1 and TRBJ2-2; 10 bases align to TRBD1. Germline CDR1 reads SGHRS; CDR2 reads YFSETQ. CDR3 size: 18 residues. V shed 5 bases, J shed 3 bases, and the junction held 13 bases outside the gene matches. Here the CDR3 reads CASRDPSRTGGYTGELFF. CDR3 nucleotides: TGCGCCAGCAGGGATCCCTCCCGGACAGGGGGTTACACCGGGGAGCTGTTTTTT.

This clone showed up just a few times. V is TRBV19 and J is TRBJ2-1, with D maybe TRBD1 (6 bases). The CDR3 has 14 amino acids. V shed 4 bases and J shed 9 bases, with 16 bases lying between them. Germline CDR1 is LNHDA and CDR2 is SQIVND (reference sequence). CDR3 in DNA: TGTGCCAGTAGTAAGAAGGGGGTGAAGATTGAGCAGTTCTTC. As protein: CASSKKGVKIEQFF.

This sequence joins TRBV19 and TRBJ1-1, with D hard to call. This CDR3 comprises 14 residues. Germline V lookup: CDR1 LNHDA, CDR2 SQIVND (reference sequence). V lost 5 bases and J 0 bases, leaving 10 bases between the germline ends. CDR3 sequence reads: CASSGERMNTEAFF. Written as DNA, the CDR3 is TGTGCCAGTAGTGGTGAACGGATGAACACTGAAGCTTTCTTT.

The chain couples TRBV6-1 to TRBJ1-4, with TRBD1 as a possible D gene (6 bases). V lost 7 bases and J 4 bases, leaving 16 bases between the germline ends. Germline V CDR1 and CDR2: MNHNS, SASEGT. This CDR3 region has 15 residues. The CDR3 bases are TGTGCCAGCAAACCACAGGGACTCGGTAATGAAAAACTGTTTTTT. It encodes CASKPQGLGNEKLFF.

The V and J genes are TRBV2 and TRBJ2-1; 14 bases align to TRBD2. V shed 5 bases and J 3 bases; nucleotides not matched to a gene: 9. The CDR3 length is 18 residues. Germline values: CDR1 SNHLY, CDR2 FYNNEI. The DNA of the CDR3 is TGTGCCAGCAGTCCTCGGGGACTAGCGGGAGTAAGCTACAATGAGCAGTTCTTC. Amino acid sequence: CASSPRGLAGVSYNEQFF.

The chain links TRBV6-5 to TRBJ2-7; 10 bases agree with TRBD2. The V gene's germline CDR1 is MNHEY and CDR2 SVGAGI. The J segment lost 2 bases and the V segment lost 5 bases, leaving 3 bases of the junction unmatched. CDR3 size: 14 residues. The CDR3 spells CASSPLAGAYEQYF. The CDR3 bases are TGTGCCAGCAGTCCCCTAGCGGGGGCCTACGAGCAGTACTTC.

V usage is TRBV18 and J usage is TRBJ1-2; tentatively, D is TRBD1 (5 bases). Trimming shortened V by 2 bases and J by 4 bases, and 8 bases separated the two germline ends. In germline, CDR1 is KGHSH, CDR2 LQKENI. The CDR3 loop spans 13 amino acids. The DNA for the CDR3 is TGTGCCAGCTCACCAGACAGCGGCTATGGCTACACCTTC. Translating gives CASSPDSGYGYTF.

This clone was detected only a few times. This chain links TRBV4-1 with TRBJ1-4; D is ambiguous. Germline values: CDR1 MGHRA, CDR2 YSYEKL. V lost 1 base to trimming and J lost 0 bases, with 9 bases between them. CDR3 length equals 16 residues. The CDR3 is CASSQAIRATNEKLFF. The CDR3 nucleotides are TGCGCCAGCAGCCAAGCAATCAGAGCAACTAATGAAAAACTGTTTTTT.

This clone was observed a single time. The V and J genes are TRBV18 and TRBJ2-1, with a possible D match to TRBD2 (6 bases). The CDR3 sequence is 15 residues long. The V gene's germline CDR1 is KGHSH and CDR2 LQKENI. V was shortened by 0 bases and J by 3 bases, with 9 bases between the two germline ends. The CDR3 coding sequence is TGTGCCAGCTCACCACCTAGCGGAGTCTACAATGAGCAGTTCTTC. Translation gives CASSPPSGVYNEQFF. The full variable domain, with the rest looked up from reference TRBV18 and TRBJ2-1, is NAGVMQNPRHLVRRRGQEARLRCSPMKGHSHVYWYRQLPEEGLKFMVYLQKENIIDESGMPKERFSAEFPKEGPSILRIQQVVRGDSAAYFCASSPPSGVYNEQFFGPGTRLTVL.

In DNA, the CDR3 is TGCAGCGTTGAACCGCGGCTCCAAGAGACCCAGTACTTC. It translates to CSVEPRLQETQYF. This chain uses TRBV29-1 with TRBJ2-5; no definite D call. The germline V gene encodes CDR1 SQVTM and CDR2 ANQGSEA. The CDR3 sequence is 13 residues long. V lost 2 bases to trimming and J lost 1 base, with 8 bases between them.

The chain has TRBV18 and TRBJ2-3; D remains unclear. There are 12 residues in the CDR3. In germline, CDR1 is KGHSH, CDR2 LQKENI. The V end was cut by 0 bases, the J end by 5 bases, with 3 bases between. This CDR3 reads CASSPPGDTQYF. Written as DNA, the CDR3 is TGTGCCAGCTCACCACCGGGAGATACGCAGTATTTT.

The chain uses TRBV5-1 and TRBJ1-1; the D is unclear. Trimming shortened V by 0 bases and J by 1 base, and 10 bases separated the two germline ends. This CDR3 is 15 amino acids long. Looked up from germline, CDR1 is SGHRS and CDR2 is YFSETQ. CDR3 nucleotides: TGCGCCAGCAGCTTGGTGGTGGGCGAGAACACTGAAGCTTTCTTT. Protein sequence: CASSLVVGENTEAFF.

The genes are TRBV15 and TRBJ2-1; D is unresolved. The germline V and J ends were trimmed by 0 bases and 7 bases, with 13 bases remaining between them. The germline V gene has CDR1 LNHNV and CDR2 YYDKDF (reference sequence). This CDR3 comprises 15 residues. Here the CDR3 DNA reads TGTGCCACCAGCAGAGAAGCTCATGAATCGAATGAGCAGTTCTTC. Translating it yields CATSREAHESNEQFF.

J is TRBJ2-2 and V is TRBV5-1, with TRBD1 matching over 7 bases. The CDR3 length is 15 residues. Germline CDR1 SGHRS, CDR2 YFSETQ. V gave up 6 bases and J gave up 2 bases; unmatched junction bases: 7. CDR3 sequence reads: CASTSGTENTGELFF. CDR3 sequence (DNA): TGCGCCAGCACCTCCGGGACAGAAAACACCGGGGAGCTGTTTTTT.

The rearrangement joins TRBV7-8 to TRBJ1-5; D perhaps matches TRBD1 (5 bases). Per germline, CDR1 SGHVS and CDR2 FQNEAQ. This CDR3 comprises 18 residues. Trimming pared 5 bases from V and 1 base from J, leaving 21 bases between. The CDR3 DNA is TGTGCCAGCAGCCCAACACCAGGGACTGGACGGAGCAATCAGCCCCAGCATTTT. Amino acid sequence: CASSPTPGTGRSNQPQHF.